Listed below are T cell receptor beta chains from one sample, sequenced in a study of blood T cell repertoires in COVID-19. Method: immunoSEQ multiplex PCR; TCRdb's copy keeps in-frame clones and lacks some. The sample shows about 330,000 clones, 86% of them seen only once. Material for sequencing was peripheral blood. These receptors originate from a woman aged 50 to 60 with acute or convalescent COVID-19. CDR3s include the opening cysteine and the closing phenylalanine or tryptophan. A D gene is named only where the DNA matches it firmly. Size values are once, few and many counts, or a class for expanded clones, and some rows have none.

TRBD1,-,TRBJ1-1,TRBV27,CASSSPGTGGVSEAFF,TGTGCCAGCAGTTCCCCCGGGACAGGGGGCGTCTCTGAAGCTTTCTTT
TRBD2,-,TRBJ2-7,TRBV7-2,CASSLPTSGRNHEQYF,TGTGCCAGCAGCTTACCGACTAGCGGGAGGAACCACGAGCAGTACTTC
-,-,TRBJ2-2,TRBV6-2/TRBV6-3,CASSYGASNTGELFF,TGTGCCAGCAGTTACGGGGCGTCCAACACCGGGGAGCTGTTTTTT
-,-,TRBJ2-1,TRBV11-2,CASSLEAPFGREQFF,TGTGCCAGCAGCTTAGAAGCCCCCTTTGGCAGGGAGCAGTTCTTC
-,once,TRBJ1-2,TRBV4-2,CASSQGRERLNYGYTF,TGTGCCAGCAGCCAAGGTCGGGAGCGGTTAAATTATGGCTACACCTTC
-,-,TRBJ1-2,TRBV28,CASSFSSGFEMPFSGYTF,TGTGCCAGCAGTTTTTCAAGTGGTTTTGAGATGCCTTTTTCCGGCTACACCTTC
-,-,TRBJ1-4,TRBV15,CATSRVPGYATNEKLFF,TGTGCCACCAGCAGAGTTCCGGGGTATGCAACTAATGAAAAACTGTTTTTT
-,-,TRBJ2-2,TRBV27,CASSLRVGIGELFF,TGTGCCAGCAGTTTGCGGGTGGGGATCGGGGAGCTGTTTTTT
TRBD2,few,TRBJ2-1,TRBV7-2,CASSLPGASGSNEQFF,TGTGCCAGCAGCTTACCCGGGGCTAGCGGCTCCAATGAGCAGTTCTTC
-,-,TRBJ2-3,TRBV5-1,CASSLEGAGQGLADTQYF,TGCGCCAGCAGCTTGGAGGGAGCGGGGCAGGGGCTTGCAGATACGCAGTATTTT
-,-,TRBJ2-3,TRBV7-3,CASSPAPGVGDTQYF,TGTGCCAGCAGCCCAGCGCCGGGAGTGGGAGATACGCAGTATTTT
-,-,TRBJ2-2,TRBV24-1,CATSDPGHPSGELFF,TGTGCCACCAGTGATCCGGGACATCCATCGGGGGAGCTGTTTTTT
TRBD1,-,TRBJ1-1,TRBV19,CASTGQVNTEAFF,TGTGCCAGTACGGGACAGGTGAACACTGAAGCTTTCTTT
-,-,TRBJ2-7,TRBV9,CASSVLSGPEQYF,TGTGCCAGCAGCGTACTTTCAGGGCCCGAGCAGTACTTC
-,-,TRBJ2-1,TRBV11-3,CASSLQGQGIYNEQFF,TGTGCCAGCAGCTTACAGGGGCAGGGGATCTACAATGAGCAGTTCTTC
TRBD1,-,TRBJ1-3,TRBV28,CASSSPHRGAGNTIYF,TGTGCCAGCAGTTCCCCTCACAGGGGAGCCGGAAACACCATATATTTT
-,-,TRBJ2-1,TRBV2,CASRYYNEQFF,TGTGCCAGCAGGTATTACAATGAGCAGTTCTTC